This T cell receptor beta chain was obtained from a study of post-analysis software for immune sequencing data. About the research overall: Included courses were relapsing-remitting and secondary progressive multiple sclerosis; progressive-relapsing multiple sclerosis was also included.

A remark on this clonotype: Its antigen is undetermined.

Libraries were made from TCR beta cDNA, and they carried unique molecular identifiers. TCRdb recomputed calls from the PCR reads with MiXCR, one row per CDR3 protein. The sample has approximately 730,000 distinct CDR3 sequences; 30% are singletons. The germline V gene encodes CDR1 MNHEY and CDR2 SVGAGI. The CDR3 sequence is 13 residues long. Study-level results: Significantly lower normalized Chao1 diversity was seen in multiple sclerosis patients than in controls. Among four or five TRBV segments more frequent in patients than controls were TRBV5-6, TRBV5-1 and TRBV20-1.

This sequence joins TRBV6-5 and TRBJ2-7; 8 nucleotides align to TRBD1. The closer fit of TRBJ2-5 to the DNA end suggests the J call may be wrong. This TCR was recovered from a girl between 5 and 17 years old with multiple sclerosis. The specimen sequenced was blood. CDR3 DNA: TGTGCCAGCAGACTCGACAGGGGCGGGACCCAGTACTTC. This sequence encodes CASRLDRGGTQYF.